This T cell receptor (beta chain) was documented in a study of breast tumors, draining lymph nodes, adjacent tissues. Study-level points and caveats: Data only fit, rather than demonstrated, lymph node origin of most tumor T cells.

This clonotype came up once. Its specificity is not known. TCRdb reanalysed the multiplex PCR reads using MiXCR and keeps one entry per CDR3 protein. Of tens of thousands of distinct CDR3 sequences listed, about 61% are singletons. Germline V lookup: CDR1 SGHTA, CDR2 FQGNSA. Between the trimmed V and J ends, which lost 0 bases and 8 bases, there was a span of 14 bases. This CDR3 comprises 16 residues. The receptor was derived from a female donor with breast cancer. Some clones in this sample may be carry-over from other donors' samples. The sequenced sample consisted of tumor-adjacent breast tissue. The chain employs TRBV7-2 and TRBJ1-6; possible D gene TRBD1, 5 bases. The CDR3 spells CASSLAGPRGDSPLHF. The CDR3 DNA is TGTGCCAGCAGCTTAGCGGGACCTAGGGGTGATTCACCCCTCCACTTT.